This passage covers 20 T cell receptor beta chains from one sample sequenced in a study of glioma-infiltrating T cells after dendritic cell vaccination. Specified time point: after dendritic cell vaccination, including at tumor progression/relapse. Only in-frame clones appear in the TCRdb table, and some are missing; sequencing was by immunoSEQ multiplex PCR. Of 20,000 to 30,000 clones listed, over 85% are singletons. Sequenced material: blood, taken after dendritic cell vaccination. The receptors shown here come from a human donor with glioblastoma.

This sequence joins TRBV18 and TRBJ1-5; 10 nucleotides line up with TRBD1. J was trimmed by 9 bases and V by 5 bases; bases with no gene match: 16. CDR3 size: 17 residues. The germline V gene has CDR1 KGHSH and CDR2 LQKENI. CDR3 in DNA: TGTGCCAGCTCAACCCAAATGGGACAGGGGCAGGGGAGGCCCCAGCATTTT. Residues: CASSTQMGQGQGRPQHF.

This clone came up once. CDR3 residues: CASSGPGAAEAFF. The DNA for the CDR3 is TGTGCCAGCAGCGGCCCAGGGGCGGCTGAAGCTTTCTTT. V is TRBV7-9 and J is TRBJ1-1, with a possible D match to TRBD1 (6 bases). Germline CDR1 SEHNR, CDR2 FQNEAQ (reference sequence). The length of the CDR3 is 13 residues. The germline V and J ends were trimmed by 5 bases and 6 bases, with 13 bases remaining between them. The whole variable domain, filled in from reference TRBV7-9 and TRBJ1-1, reads DTGVSQNPRHKITKRGQNVTFRCDPISEHNRLYWYRQTLGQGPEFLTYFQNEAQLEKSRLLSDRFSAERPKGSFSTLEIQRTEQGDSAMYLCASSGPGAAEAFFGQGTRLTVV.

V is TRBV19 and J is TRBJ2-7; TRBD2 agrees at 12 bases. Germline V gene lookup returns CDR1 LNHDA and CDR2 SQIVND (reference sequence). Trimming took 5 bases from V and 2 from J; bases not matched to a gene: 4. CDR3 length: 15 residues. The DNA for the CDR3 is TGTGCCAGTAGTCCAAGACTAGCGGGGGCCTACGAGCAGTACTTC. It specifies CASSPRLAGAYEQYF.

This clone was counted between two and nine times. J is TRBJ2-2 and V is TRBV7-6; the D is unclear. The V gene's germline CDR1 is SGHVS and CDR2 FNYEAQ. CDR3 length: 14 amino acids. Trimming removed 5 bases at V and 5 bases at J, with 12 bases between. CDR3 sequence (DNA): TGTGCCAGCAGCCGCCCGTCGGGTACCGGGGAGCTGTTTTTT. This encodes CASSRPSGTGELFF.

The chain couples TRBV10-2 to TRBJ1-6, with 9 positions matching TRBD1. The CDR3 runs 14 residues. V shed 4 bases, J shed 7 bases, and the junction held 2 bases outside the gene matches. CDR1 and CDR2 (germline): WSHSY, SAAADI. CDR3 loop: CASSGQGGNSPLHF. CDR3 DNA: TGCGCCAGCAGTGGACAGGGGGGAAATTCACCCCTCCACTTT.

The chain couples TRBV10-3 to TRBJ1-3; unclear D gene. Germline CDR1 reads ENHRY; CDR2 reads SYGVKD. V was trimmed by 0 bases and J by 4 bases, leaving 10 bases between them. This CDR3 contains 15 residues. CDR3 coding DNA: TGTGCCATCAGTGAGTCTGGCGGTGCCGGAAACACCATATATTTT. This encodes CAISESGGAGNTIYF.

The V gene is TRBV25-1, the J gene TRBJ2-3; 9 positions agree with TRBD2. Looked up from germline, CDR1 is MGHDK and CDR2 is SYGVNS. V gave up 4 bases and J gave up 5 bases; unmatched junction bases: 10. The length of the CDR3 is 16 residues. The CDR3 nucleotides are TGTGCCAGCAGTGGTCGTCATAGCGGGGGAGGAGATACGCAGTATTTT. Translating it yields CASSGRHSGGGDTQYF.

This chain connects TRBV5-1 to TRBJ2-3; TRBD1 aligns across 9 bases. V gave up 4 bases and J gave up 5 bases; unmatched junction bases: 2. The CDR3 spans 13 residues. Germline V gene data show CDR1 as SGHRS and CDR2 as YFSETQ. The CDR3 here is CASSPDRGDTQYF. CDR3 bases: TGCGCCAGCAGCCCGGACAGGGGAGATACGCAGTATTTT.

Of note for this clone: One end of the junction varies from germline; a read error may be responsible. Other DNA sequences from this sample encode an identical CDR3 as well. The chain couples TRBV15 to TRBJ1-6, with TRBD1 identical over 7 bases. There are 14 residues in the CDR3. Germline V gives CDR1 LNHNV, CDR2 YYDKDF (reference sequence). The CDR3 region has the DNA TGTGCCACCAGCAGGGGGGACAGAAATTCCCCCCTCCACTTT. Translated, it gives CATSRGDRNSPLHF.

The chain carries TRBV5-5 and TRBJ2-5; the D gene is possibly TRBD1 (6 bases). Germline-derived CDR1 and CDR2 are SGHKS and YYEKEE (reference sequence). V lost 4 bases, J lost 5 bases, and 15 bases lay in between. There are 14 residues in the CDR3. The CDR3 sequence: CASSPDQGWETQYF. The DNA of the CDR3 is TGTGCCAGCAGCCCGGACCAGGGGTGGGAGACCCAGTACTTC.

The V gene is TRBV6-1, the J gene TRBJ2-3; tentative D call: TRBD2 (5 bases). From germline, CDR1 is MNHNS and CDR2 SASEGT. This CDR3 is 15 amino acids long. Trimming removed 9 bases at V and 6 bases at J, with 22 bases between. CDR3 region: CARDSRTPTMDTQYF. The CDR3 nucleotides are TGTGCCAGGGACTCTAGGACCCCCACAATGGATACGCAGTATTTT.

The chain recombines TRBV19 with TRBJ2-2; no clear D gene. The CDR3 has 12 amino acids. The ends were cut back, 6 bases at V and 6 bases at J, with 8 bases in the middle. From germline, CDR1 is LNHDA and CDR2 SQIVND (reference sequence). CDR3 in amino acids: CASRPEAGELFF. The CDR3, as DNA: TGTGCCAGTAGACCTGAGGCCGGGGAGCTGTTTTTT.

This chain connects TRBV12-5 to TRBJ1-1; D call uncertain. The CDR3 is 16 residues long. Trimming cost V 0 bases and J 3 bases, with 14 bases left between them. CDR1 and CDR2 (germline): LGHNT, FRNRAP. The CDR3 DNA follows: TGTGCTAGTGGTTTGGTACGCCCGGGCGGGGACACTGAAGCTTTCTTT. Translation: CASGLVRPGGDTEAFF. The full variable domain, rest sourced from reference TRBV12-5 and TRBJ1-1, is DARVTQTPRHKVTEMGQEVTMRCQPILGHNTVFWYRQTMMQGLELLAYFRNRAPLDDSGMPKDRFSAEMPDATLATLKIQPSEPRDSAVYFCASGLVRPGGDTEAFFGQGTRLTVV.

The genes are TRBV7-9 and TRBJ2-7; TRBD2 is a possible D gene (5 bases). The CDR3 runs to 15 residues. CDR1 is SEHNR, CDR2 FQNEAQ, per germline (reference sequence). Trimming pared 1 base from V and 4 bases from J, leaving 14 bases between. CDR3 DNA: TGTGCCAGCAGCTTAGGAGGGAGCGGAACTTACGAGCAGTACTTC. It encodes CASSLGGSGTYEQYF.

This sequence joins TRBV11-3 and TRBJ2-7; 9 bases agree with TRBD1. Germline loops: CDR1 SGHNT, CDR2 YENEEA. The length of the CDR3 is 15 residues. Trimming at V came to 2 bases and at J to 5 bases, leaving 7 bases not matched to a gene. As DNA, the CDR3 is TGTGCCAGCAGCTTACGGCCGGGACAGGGAAACGAGCAGTACTTC. This gives the protein CASSLRPGQGNEQYF.

The chain is built from TRBV4-1 and TRBJ1-5, with 7 bases identical to TRBD1. V lost 5 bases, J lost 2 bases, and 3 bases stayed unmatched. Germline CDR1 and CDR2: MGHRA and YSYEKL. This CDR3 spans 14 amino acids. The CDR3 loop is CASSGGGGNQPQHF. CDR3 nucleotides: TGCGCCAGCAGCGGAGGGGGCGGCAATCAGCCCCAGCATTTT.

This chain joins TRBV11-3 and TRBJ2-1; 11 positions match TRBD2. The CDR3 extends over 14 amino acids. CDR1 is SGHNT, CDR2 YENEEA, per germline. The junction had 3 bases not matched to a gene; V was cut back by 4 bases and J by 7 bases. Here the CDR3 DNA reads TGTGCCAGCAGCTACGGGACTAGCGGAAATGAGCAGTTCTTC. Protein: CASSYGTSGNEQFF.

This clone has just a few counts. The chain joins TRBV5-6 to TRBJ1-1; a possible D gene is TRBD1 (5 bases). The ends were cut back, 3 bases at V and 3 bases at J, with 12 bases in the middle. The germline CDR1 and CDR2 sequences are SGHDT and YYEEEE. This CDR3 has 14 amino acids. CDR3 in amino acids: CASSWTTIDTEAFF. DNA for the CDR3: TGTGCCAGCAGCTGGACAACAATCGACACTGAAGCTTTCTTT. Combining the CDR3 with reference TRBV5-6 and TRBJ1-1 gives the whole variable domain DAGVTQSPTHLIKTRGQQVTLRCSPKSGHDTVSWYQQALGQGPQFIFQYYEEEERQRGNFPDRFSGHQFPNYSSELNVNALLLGDSALYLCASSWTTIDTEAFFGQGTRLTVV.

The chain links TRBV5-4 to TRBJ1-2; 8 bases agree with TRBD1. The V gene end was trimmed by 0 bases and the J gene end by 4 bases; junction bases not matched to a gene: 5. The CDR3 consists of 15 residues. CDR1 and CDR2 (germline): SGHNT, YYREEE (reference sequence). CDR3 nucleotide sequence: TGTGCCAGCAGCTTGGATTCAGGGGGCATCTATGGCTACACCTTC. Its translation is CASSLDSGGIYGYTF. Looking up the rest from reference TRBV5-4 and TRBJ1-2 gives the full variable domain: ETGVTQSPTHLIKTRGQQVTLRCSSQSGHNTVSWYQQALGQGPQFIFQYYREEENGRGNFPPRFSGLQFPNYSSELNVNALELDDSALYLCASSLDSGGIYGYTFGSGTRLTVV.

The chain is built from TRBV6-1 and TRBJ1-5; tentative D call: TRBD1 (5 bases). The CDR3 loop spans 14 amino acids. Trimming left V 6 bases short and J 4 bases short, with 13 bases between. From germline, CDR1 is MNHNS and CDR2 SASEGT. The CDR3 protein is CASSGGTFNQPQHF. For the CDR3, the DNA is TGTGCCAGCAGCGGAGGGACCTTTAATCAGCCCCAGCATTTT.